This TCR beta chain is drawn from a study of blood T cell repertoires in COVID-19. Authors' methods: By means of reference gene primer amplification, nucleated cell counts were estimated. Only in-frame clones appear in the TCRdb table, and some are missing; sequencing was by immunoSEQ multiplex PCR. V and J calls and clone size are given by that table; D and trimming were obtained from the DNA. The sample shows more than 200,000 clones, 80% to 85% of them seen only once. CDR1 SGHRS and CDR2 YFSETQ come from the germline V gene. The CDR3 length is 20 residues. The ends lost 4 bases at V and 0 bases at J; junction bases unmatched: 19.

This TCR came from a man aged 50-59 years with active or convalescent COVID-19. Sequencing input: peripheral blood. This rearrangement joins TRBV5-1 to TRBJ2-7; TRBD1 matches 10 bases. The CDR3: CASSPRTSGTGAILSYEQYF. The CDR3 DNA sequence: TGCGCCAGCAGCCCTCGCACGTCCGGGACAGGGGCCATCCTCTCCTACGAGCAGTACTTC.